The 8 T cell receptor beta chains in this list originate from one sample, sequenced in a study of OX40 agonist ivuxolimab in advanced cancers. Produced via immunoSEQ multiplex PCR; TCRdb's table is partial and in-frame only. The data hold about 36,000 clones, with over 65% observed a single time. Sequencing used CD4+ or CD8+ T cells sorted from blood, obtained in a trial of the OX40 agonist ivuxolimab. These receptors were taken from an adult with an advanced solid tumor such as melanoma, head and neck, liver or kidney cancer.

CDR3 loop: CATSTAGQGMNTEAFF. The CDR3 nucleotides read TGTGCCACCAGCACAGCGGGACAGGGAATGAACACTGAAGCTTTCTTT. V and J are TRBV15 and TRBJ1-1; 9 bases agree with TRBD1. The CDR3 runs 16 residues. Germline V gene data show CDR1 as LNHNV and CDR2 as YYDKDF (reference sequence). V trimming: 4 bases; J trimming: 0 bases; junction bases outside the gene matches: 6. Together with reference TRBV15 and TRBJ1-1, the CDR3 gives the full variable domain: DAMVIQNPRYQVTQFGKPVTLSCSQTLNHNVMYWYQQKSSQAPKLLFHYYDKDFNNEADTPDNFQSRRPNTSFCFLDIRSPGLGDTAMYLCATSTAGQGMNTEAFFGQGTRLTVV.

The chain combines TRBV4-1 with TRBJ2-7; TRBD1 agrees at 10 bases. Germline values: CDR1 MGHRA, CDR2 YSYEKL. V trimming: 5 bases; J trimming: 4 bases; junction bases outside the gene matches: 17. CDR3 length: 18 residues. The CDR3: CASSEVPFPGQGFYEQYF. The CDR3 nucleotides read TGCGCCAGCAGCGAAGTACCCTTCCCGGGACAGGGGTTTTACGAGCAGTACTTC.

V is TRBV10-3 and J is TRBJ2-7, with a tentative D call TRBD2 (6 bases). Germline V gives CDR1 ENHRY, CDR2 SYGVKD. This CDR3 spans 15 amino acids. Trimming removed 3 bases at V and 2 bases at J, with 14 bases between. The CDR3 here is CAISEGAGLPYEQYF. CDR3 bases: TGTGCCATCAGTGAAGGAGCGGGCCTACCCTACGAGCAGTACTTC.

The V gene is TRBV19, the J gene TRBJ1-4; D gene ambiguous. V lost 5 bases and J lost 0, with 13 bases in between. Germline values: CDR1 LNHDA, CDR2 SQIVND (reference sequence). The length of the CDR3 is 16 residues. The CDR3 bases are TGTGCCAGTAGTTCCAGGCCCTGGGCAACTAATGAAAAACTGTTTTTT. Translation: CASSSRPWATNEKLFF.

The rearrangement links TRBV19 to TRBJ1-1; D gene uncertain. Trimming took off 3 bases at V and 2 bases at J, with 16 bases between the two ends. Germline lookup yields CDR1 LNHDA and CDR2 SQIVND (reference sequence). The CDR3 has 16 residues. The CDR3 protein is CASSIDSLGRNTEAFF. The CDR3 DNA reads as TGTGCCAGTAGTATCGATTCCTTGGGCAGAAACACTGAAGCTTTCTTT.

In this sample, this clone turned up a few times. V and J are TRBV19 and TRBJ1-2; D remains ambiguous. Trimming cost V 10 bases and J 6 bases, with 12 bases left between them. This CDR3 comprises 11 residues. Germline loops: CDR1 LNHDA, CDR2 SQIVND (reference sequence). The CDR3 region is CAIHTRNGYTF. DNA for the CDR3: TGTGCCATCCACACCCGGAATGGCTACACCTTC.

The rearrangement joins TRBV6-1 to TRBJ1-3; a possible D gene is TRBD1 (5 bases). CDR1 and CDR2 from the germline V gene are MNHNS and SASEGT. The CDR3 is 15 residues long. Between the trimmed V and J ends, which lost 1 base and 2 bases, there was a span of 9 bases. The CDR3 is CASSEVGGAGNTIYF. CDR3 DNA: TGTGCCAGCAGTGAAGTGGGGGGAGCTGGAAACACCATATATTTT.

V and J are TRBV7-8 and TRBJ2-7; D call uncertain. V was shortened by 5 bases and J by 1 base, with 3 bases between the two germline ends. The CDR3 has 11 amino acids. CDR1 and CDR2 (germline): SGHVS, FQNEAQ. CDR3: CASSLSYEQYF. In nucleotides, the CDR3 is TGTGCCAGCAGCCTGTCCTACGAGCAGTACTTC. Full variable domain (rest looked up from reference TRBV7-8 and TRBJ2-7): GAGVSQSPRYKVAKRGQDVALRCDPISGHVSLFWYQQALGQGPEFLTYFQNEAQLDKSGLPSDRFFAERPEGSVSTLKIQRTQQEDSAVYLCASSLSYEQYFGPGTRLTVT.